This T cell receptor beta chain appears in the sequencing data of a study of a mutant IDH1 vaccine in newly diagnosed glioma. Germline lookup yields CDR1 MGHRA and CDR2 YSYEKL. The CDR3 loop spans 15 amino acids. The germline V and J ends were trimmed by 6 bases and 0 bases, with 9 bases remaining between them. The time point is: baseline, week 1 (first vaccination visit). Treatment given: pre-vaccination baseline after standard-of-care therapy. The repertoire was sequenced with immunoSEQ multiplex PCR; TCRdb's copy has only in-frame clones and lacks some. The sample yields about 88,000 clones, roughly 82% seen once.

This chain joins TRBV4-1 and TRBJ1-6; the D is unclear. This TCR was recovered from a man aged 35 to 55 with glioma. Some clones in this sample may be carry-over from other donors' samples. The material was PBMCs, obtained from a glioma patient treated with radiotherapy, temozolomide or both. CDR3 loop: CASRTSDSYNSPLHF. The CDR3 DNA reads TGCGCCAGCAGAACATCGGACTCCTATAATTCACCCCTCCACTTT.